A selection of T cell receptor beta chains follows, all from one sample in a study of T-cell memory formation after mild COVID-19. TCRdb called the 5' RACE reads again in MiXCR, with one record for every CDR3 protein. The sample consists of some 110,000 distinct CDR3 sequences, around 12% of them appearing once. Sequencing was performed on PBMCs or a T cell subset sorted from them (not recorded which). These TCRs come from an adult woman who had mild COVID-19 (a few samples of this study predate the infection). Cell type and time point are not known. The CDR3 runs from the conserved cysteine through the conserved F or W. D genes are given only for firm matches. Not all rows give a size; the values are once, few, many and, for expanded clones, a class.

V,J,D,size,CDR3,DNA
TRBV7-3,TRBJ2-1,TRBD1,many,CASSYGTGAYNEQFF,TGTGCCAGCAGCTACGGGACAGGAGCTTACAATGAGCAGTTCTTC
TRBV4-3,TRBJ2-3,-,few,CASSQATGDTDTQYF,TGCGCCAGCAGCCAAGCCACAGGAGACACAGATACGCAGTATTTT
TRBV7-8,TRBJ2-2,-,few,CASSWGELFF,TGTGCCAGCAGTTGGGGGGAGCTGTTTTTT
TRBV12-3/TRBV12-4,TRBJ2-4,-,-,CASSPRGWGNIQYF,TGTGCCAGCAGTCCGCGGGGATGGGGAAACATTCAGTACTTC
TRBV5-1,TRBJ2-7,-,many,CASSSLGRDEQYF,TGCGCCAGCAGCTCCCTAGGACGCGACGAGCAGTACTTC
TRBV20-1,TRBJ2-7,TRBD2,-,CSASGRLSYEQYF,TGCAGTGCTAGCGGGAGGCTCTCCTACGAGCAGTACTTC
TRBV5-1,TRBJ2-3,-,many,CASSLAREPDTQYF,TGCGCCAGCAGCTTGGCCCGGGAGCCAGATACGCAGTATTTT
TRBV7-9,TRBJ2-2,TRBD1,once,CASSARQGENTGELFF,TGTGCCAGCAGCGCCCGACAGGGGGAGAACACCGGGGAGCTGTTTTTT
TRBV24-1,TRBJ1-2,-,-,CATSAKAHYGYTF,TGTGCCACCAGTGCCAAGGCTCACTATGGCTACACCTTC
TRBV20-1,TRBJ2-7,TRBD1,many,CSATDRDRYEQYF,TGCAGTGCTACCGACAGGGATCGCTACGAGCAGTACTTC
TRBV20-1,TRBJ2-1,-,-,CSARGIMYEQFF,TGCAGTGCTAGAGGTATTATGTACGAGCAGTTCTTC
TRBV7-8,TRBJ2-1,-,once,CASSPGFGDKNNEQFF,TGTGCCAGCAGCCCGGGGTTTGGGGACAAGAACAATGAGCAGTTCTTC
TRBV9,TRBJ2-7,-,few,CASSVDGTLYEQYF,TGTGCCAGCAGCGTAGACGGCACCCTCTACGAGCAGTACTTC
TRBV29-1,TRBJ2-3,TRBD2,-,CSVEDRGSTDTQYF,TGCAGCGTTGAAGATCGCGGGAGTACAGATACGCAGTATTTT
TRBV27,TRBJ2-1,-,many,CASSYLPIGTNEQFF,TGTGCCAGCAGTTACTTGCCTATAGGCACCAATGAGCAGTTCTTC
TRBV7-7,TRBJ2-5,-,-,CASSQDQGWGETQYF,TGTGCCAGCAGTCAAGATCAGGGGTGGGGAGAGACCCAGTACTTC
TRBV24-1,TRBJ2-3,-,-,CATSDLVGAETDTQYF,TGTGCCACCAGTGATTTAGTGGGGGCCGAGACAGATACGCAGTATTTT
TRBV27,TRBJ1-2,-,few,CASSLTSTASDGYTF,TGTGCCAGCAGTTTAACGTCGACGGCTTCTGATGGCTACACCTTC
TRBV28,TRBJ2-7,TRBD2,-,CASSSGTIHYEQYF,TGTGCCAGCAGTTCCGGGACTATTCACTACGAGCAGTACTTC
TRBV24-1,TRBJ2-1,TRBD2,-,CATSVLWEGGIEQFF,TGTGCCACCAGTGTTTTGTGGGAGGGCGGGATTGAGCAGTTCTTC
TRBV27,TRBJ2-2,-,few,CASSLRPATNTGELFF,TGTGCCAGCAGTTTACGGCCGGCCACGAACACCGGGGAGCTGTTTTTT
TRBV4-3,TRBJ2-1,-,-,CASSQERTGDTYNEQFF,TGCGCCAGCAGCCAAGAACGCACGGGGGATACCTACAATGAGCAGTTCTTC
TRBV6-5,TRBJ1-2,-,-,CASSLPGNPYGYTF,TGTGCCAGCAGCTTACCGGGAAACCCATATGGCTACACCTTC
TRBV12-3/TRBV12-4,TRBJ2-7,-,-,CASSFELAEQYF,TGTGCCAGCAGTTTCGAGCTGGCCGAGCAGTACTTC
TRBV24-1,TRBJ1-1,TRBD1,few,CATSDGQGGFTEAFF,TGTGCCACCAGTGATGGACAGGGCGGGTTCACTGAAGCTTTCTTT
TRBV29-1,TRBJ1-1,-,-,CSVDDGVNTEAFF,TGCAGCGTTGACGATGGGGTGAACACTGAAGCTTTCTTT
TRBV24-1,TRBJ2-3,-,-,CATSDGWGSTDTQYF,TGTGCCACCAGTGATGGGTGGGGCAGCACAGATACGCAGTATTTT
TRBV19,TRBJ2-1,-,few,CATRTGKFDNEQFF,TGTGCCACCAGGACCGGGAAGTTTGACAATGAGCAGTTCTTC
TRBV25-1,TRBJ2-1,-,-,CASSEGAGPNEQFF,TGTGCCAGCAGTGAAGGGGCAGGACCTAATGAGCAGTTCTTC
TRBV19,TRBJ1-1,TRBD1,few,CASSAGTGGLRGRTEAFF,TGTGCCAGTAGTGCTGGAACAGGGGGCTTGAGGGGACGGACTGAAGCTTTCTTT
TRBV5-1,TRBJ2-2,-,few,CASSLAGDNQNTGELFF,TGCGCCAGCAGCTTGGCGGGGGACAACCAGAACACCGGGGAGCTGTTTTTT
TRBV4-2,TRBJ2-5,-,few,CASSQDRETQYF,TGTGCCAGCAGCCAAGATCGAGAGACCCAGTACTTC
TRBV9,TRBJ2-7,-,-,CASSVVGSDEQYF,TGTGCCAGCAGCGTAGTTGGGAGCGACGAGCAGTACTTC
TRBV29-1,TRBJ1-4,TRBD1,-,CSAWDSSYKIEKLFF,TGCAGCGCTTGGGACAGTTCTTATAAGATTGAAAAACTGTTTTTT
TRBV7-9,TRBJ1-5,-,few,CASSLGALDQPQHF,TGTGCCAGCAGCTTAGGAGCCCTGGATCAGCCCCAGCATTTT
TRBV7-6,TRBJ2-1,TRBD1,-,CASSSPGQSYNEQFF,TGTGCCAGCAGCTCGCCGGGACAGAGTTACAATGAGCAGTTCTTC
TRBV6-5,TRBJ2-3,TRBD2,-,CASSYSRAGVGTDTQYF,TGTGCCAGCAGTTACTCGAGGGCGGGAGTCGGCACAGATACGCAGTATTTT
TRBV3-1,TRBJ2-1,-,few,CASSQDDSYNEQFF,TGTGCCAGCAGCCAAGACGACAGCTACAATGAGCAGTTCTTC
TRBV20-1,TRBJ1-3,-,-,CSAISGAGNTIYF,TGCAGTGCTATATCAGGGGCTGGAAACACCATATATTTT
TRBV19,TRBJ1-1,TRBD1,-,CASSTGVNTEAFF,TGTGCCAGTAGCACAGGGGTTAACACTGAAGCTTTCTTT
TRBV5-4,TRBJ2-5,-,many,CASSPRTGVETQYF,TGTGCCAGCAGCCCACGAACGGGGGTGGAGACCCAGTACTTC
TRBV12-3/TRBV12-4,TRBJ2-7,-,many,CASKWGYEQYF,TGTGCCAGCAAATGGGGCTACGAGCAGTACTTC
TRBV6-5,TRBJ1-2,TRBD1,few,CASSYSKGGTGGYTF,TGTGCCAGCAGTTACTCGAAAGGGGGCACGGGTGGCTACACCTTC
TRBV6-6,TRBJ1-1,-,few,CASSYARMDVGEAFF,TGTGCCAGCAGTTACGCCCGGATGGATGTGGGGGAAGCTTTCTTT
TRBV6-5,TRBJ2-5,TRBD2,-,CASSPLPGTRQETQYF,TGTGCCAGCAGTCCCCTCCCCGGGACTAGGCAAGAGACCCAGTACTTC
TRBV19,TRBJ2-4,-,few,CASSNQGVENIQYF,TGTGCCAGTAGTAACCAGGGAGTAGAAAACATTCAGTACTTC
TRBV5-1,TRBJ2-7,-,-,CASGLGGLEAGYEQYF,TGCGCTAGCGGACTGGGAGGTTTGGAGGCGGGTTACGAGCAGTACTTC
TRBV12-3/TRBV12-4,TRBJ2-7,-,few,CASSLTGDFYEQYF,TGTGCCAGCAGTCTTACAGGGGACTTCTACGAGCAGTACTTC
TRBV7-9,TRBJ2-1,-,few,CASSSPGEQFF,TGTGCCAGCAGCTCCCCCGGGGAGCAGTTCTTC
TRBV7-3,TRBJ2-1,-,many,CASSLVASHNEQFF,TGTGCCAGCAGCTTAGTAGCGAGCCACAATGAGCAGTTCTTC
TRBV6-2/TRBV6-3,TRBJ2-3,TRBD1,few,CASSSGQDETDTQYF,TGTGCCAGCAGTTCAGGACAGGATGAAACAGATACGCAGTATTTT
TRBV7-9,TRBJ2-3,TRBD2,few,CASSLPTSGTTDTQYF,TGTGCCAGCAGCTTGCCGACTAGCGGTACCACAGATACGCAGTATTTT
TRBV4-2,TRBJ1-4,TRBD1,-,CASSQGPGQGVTELFF,TGTGCCAGCAGCCAAGGGCCGGGACAGGGGGTTACGGAACTGTTTTTT
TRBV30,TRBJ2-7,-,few,CAFSGTLPEQYF,TGTGCCTTCTCCGGGACTCTCCCTGAGCAGTACTTC
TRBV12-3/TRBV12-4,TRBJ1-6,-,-,CASSLVGGTHNSPLHF,TGTGCCAGCAGTTTAGTCGGGGGTACCCATAATTCACCCCTCCACTTT